The rows below give T cell receptor beta chains drawn from one sample of a study of PD-1 blockade in classical Hodgkin lymphoma. Clones were read by immunoSEQ multiplex PCR, and TCRdb kept only the in-frame ones, dropping some. The sample includes roughly 81,000 clones, over 90% of them seen just once. The source was peripheral blood mononuclear cells (PBMCs), collected before the second cycle of nivolumab. These receptors all stem from a human donor with classical Hodgkin lymphoma. Both conserved end residues are part of each CDR3. The D gene is left open where the match is weak. Clone size is stated in some rows and not others, as once, few, many or a class when expanded.

TRBV4-1,.,TRBJ2-7,.,TGCGCCAGCAGCCAAGGGCTAGCGTCCTCCTACGAGCAGTACTTC,CASSQGLASSYEQYF
TRBV6-4,.,TRBJ1-1,.,TGTGCCAGCAGCTATGACAGGAACACTGAAGCTTTCTTT,CASSYDRNTEAFF
TRBV5-1,TRBD2,TRBJ2-1,.,TGCGCCAGCCGACTAGCGGGCTCCTACAATGAGCAGTTCTTC,CASRLAGSYNEQFF
TRBV6-5,TRBD1,TRBJ2-3,.,TGTGCCAGCAGTTACGGGGACAGGCCCACAGATACGCAGTATTTT,CASSYGDRPTDTQYF
TRBV5-1,.,TRBJ2-1,.,TGCGCCAGCAGCGGAGGCTTTCTAGTGAGCAATGAGCAGTTCTTC,CASSGGFLVSNEQFF
TRBV7-9,.,TRBJ1-1,.,TGTGCCAGCAGCTCTCGTGAGGCCACAGTGAACACTGAAGCTTTCTTT,CASSSREATVNTEAFF
TRBV28,TRBD1,TRBJ1-2,.,TGTGCCAGCAGTTTATATCAGACAGGGGGCTATGGCTACACCTTC,CASSLYQTGGYGYTF
TRBV25-1,.,TRBJ1-4,.,TGTGCCAGCAGTGACCCGACAGCTTTAAATGAAAAACTGTTTTTT,CASSDPTALNEKLFF
TRBV11-2,.,TRBJ2-7,.,TGTGCCAGCAGCCCAAGGGGGGCGGGCCCCCTCAGCTCTCCCTACGAGCAGTACTTC,CASSPRGAGPLSSPYEQYF
TRBV2,TRBD1,TRBJ1-1,.,TGTGCCAGCAGTAACCTTGGACAGGGCGGGACTGAAGCTTTCTTT,CASSNLGQGGTEAFF
TRBV5-1,.,TRBJ1-2,.,TGCGCCAGCAGCAGGGACCGGGACCTTCCTCTGGGCTACACCTTC,CASSRDRDLPLGYTF
TRBV4-1,.,TRBJ2-5,.,TGCGCCAGCAGCCAAGTCGGGGCACAAGAGACCCAGTACTTC,CASSQVGAQETQYF
TRBV5-1,.,TRBJ2-7,.,TGCGCCAGCAGCTTGGATGCCAGCCCCTACGAGCAGTACTTC,CASSLDASPYEQYF
TRBV9,TRBD1,TRBJ1-1,.,TGTGCCAGCAGCGTAGATGCAGGGGGCAGTAAAGCTTTCTTT,CASSVDAGGSKAFF
TRBV11-2,TRBD1,TRBJ2-3,.,TGTGCCAGCAGCTTCAGGGGGCGCTCCCCAGATACGCAGTATTTT,CASSFRGRSPDTQYF
TRBV25-1,TRBD1,TRBJ1-2,.,TGTGCCAGCAACCGACCGGGACAGGGAACCCTAAAGACCTTC,CASNRPGQGTLKTF
TRBV28,TRBD1,TRBJ1-4,.,TGTGCCAGCAGATCGTCGGGACAGACTTTTTTT,CASRSSGQTFF
TRBV7-9,.,TRBJ2-3,.,TGTGCCAGCAGCTTGAAAGGCACAGATACGCAGTATTTT,CASSLKGTDTQYF
TRBV19,.,TRBJ2-1,.,TGTGCCAGTAGTATAGATGGGACGCCATACAATGAGCAGTTCTTC,CASSIDGTPYNEQFF
TRBV27,TRBD1,TRBJ1-2,.,TGTGCCAGCAGTACTCGACTACCGACAGGGGGTAGAGCTGGCTACACCTTC,CASSTRLPTGGRAGYTF
TRBV14,.,TRBJ2-4,once,TGTGCCAGCAGCCAAGATTTGGGGCCGTGGGTCAAAAACATTCAGTACTTC,CASSQDLGPWVKNIQYF